These 26 T cell receptor beta chains share one sample of origin, sequenced in a study of blood T cell repertoires in COVID-19. Using immunoSEQ multiplex PCR, the repertoire was profiled, and TCRdb retains in-frame clones only, with some absent. The data contain around 99,000 clones, about nine tenths of them singletons. Sequencing input: peripheral blood. The receptor set was obtained from a human donor in a cohort sampled during active COVID-19.

The J gene is TRBJ1-3, the V gene TRBV19; 11 bases match TRBD1. This CDR3 region has 17 residues. The trim removed 8 bases at V and 1 base at J, leaving 10 bases unmatched. Per the germline V gene, CDR1 is LNHDA and CDR2 is SQIVND (reference sequence). CDR3 amino acids: CASGQGARRISGNTIYF. The CDR3 region has the DNA TGTGCCAGTGGACAGGGGGCGAGGAGGATATCTGGAAACACCATATATTTT.

This chain joins TRBV5-1 and TRBJ2-6, with TRBD1 matching over 12 bases. CDR3 length equals 19 residues. From germline, CDR1 is SGHRS and CDR2 YFSETQ. V was clipped by 4 bases and J by 0 bases; unmatched bases: 8. The CDR3 protein is CASSPGTGGFSSGANVLTF. In nucleotides, the CDR3 is TGCGCCAGCAGCCCCGGGACAGGGGGCTTCAGCTCTGGGGCCAACGTCCTGACTTTC.

In its sample, this clone was seen once. This sequence joins TRBV5-1 and TRBJ2-6; D uncertain. With 0 bases removed from V and 2 bases from J, the gap between germline ends came to 12 bases. CDR3 length: 17 amino acids. Looked up from germline, CDR1 is SGHRS and CDR2 is YFSETQ. In nucleotides, the CDR3 is TGCGCCAGCAGCTTGGACCACAGTATTGCTGGGGCCAACGTCCTGACTTTC. This codes for CASSLDHSIAGANVLTF. The variable domain in full, with the rest retrieved from reference TRBV5-1 and TRBJ2-6, is KAGVTQTPRYLIKTRGQQVTLSCSPISGHRSVSWYQQTPGQGLQFLFEYFSETQRNKGNFPGRFSGRQFSNSRSEMNVSTLELGDSALYLCASSLDHSIAGANVLTFGAGSRLTVL.

The table lists this clone with a count of one. The DNA for the CDR3 is TGTGCCAGCAGTGGTCGGACAGGGCCCTCCGGAGAGACCCAGTACTTC. Residues: CASSGRTGPSGETQYF. This sequence joins TRBV28 and TRBJ2-5, with TRBD1 matching 8 bases. V lost 5 bases and J lost 4; bases outside the gene matches: 12. Looked up from germline, CDR1 is MDHEN and CDR2 is SYDVKM. CDR3 length: 16 residues.

This rearrangement joins TRBV7-8 to TRBJ1-2; tentatively, D is TRBD1 (5 bases). This CDR3 has 15 amino acids. Trimming pared 1 base from V and 4 bases from J, leaving 13 bases between. Germline loops: CDR1 SGHVS, CDR2 FQNEAQ. The DNA for the CDR3 is TGTGCCAGCAGCTTAGGCGGGGCAGCGCGCTATGGCTACACCTTC. Amino acids: CASSLGGAARYGYTF.

The chain combines TRBV7-2 with TRBJ2-7, with 7 bases matching TRBD1. Germline V lookup: CDR1 SGHTA, CDR2 FQGNSA. The CDR3 runs to 14 residues. The V gene end was trimmed by 4 bases and the J gene end by 1 base; junction bases not matched to a gene: 4. CDR3 protein: CASSYKQGSYEQYF. CDR3 DNA: TGTGCCAGCAGCTATAAACAGGGGTCCTACGAGCAGTACTTC.

This chain joins TRBV6-4 and TRBJ2-1, with D possibly being TRBD2 (6 bases). This CDR3 region has 16 residues. V was pared by 0 bases and J by 5 bases, with 14 bases between. The germline CDR1 and CDR2 sequences are MRHNA and SNTAGT. CDR3: CASSDSTRGTHNEQFF. Here the CDR3 DNA reads TGTGCCAGCAGTGACTCAACCCGGGGGACTCACAATGAGCAGTTCTTC.

The rearrangement links TRBV10-3 to TRBJ2-2; TRBD2 matches at 7 bases. CDR1 and CDR2 (germline): ENHRY, SYGVKD. CDR3 length equals 15 residues. The V gene end was trimmed by 6 bases and the J gene end by 0 bases; junction bases not matched to a gene: 4. The CDR3 nucleotides read TGTGCCATCAGCCAGCTAGCGGCGAACACCGGGGAGCTGTTTTTT. This sequence encodes CAISQLAANTGELFF.

The rearrangement uses TRBV5-1 and TRBJ2-5; no reliable D call. The CDR3 runs 14 residues. CDR1 and CDR2 from the germline V gene are SGHRS and YFSETQ. V lost 0 bases and J 5 bases, leaving 11 bases between the germline ends. This CDR3 is CASSLDTIYETQYF. In DNA, the CDR3 is TGCGCCAGCAGCTTGGATACTATTTACGAGACCCAGTACTTC. Combining the CDR3 with reference TRBV5-1 and TRBJ2-5 gives the whole variable domain KAGVTQTPRYLIKTRGQQVTLSCSPISGHRSVSWYQQTPGQGLQFLFEYFSETQRNKGNFPGRFSGRQFSNSRSEMNVSTLELGDSALYLCASSLDTIYETQYFGPGTRLLVL.

This chain connects TRBV9 to TRBJ2-7; 8 bases align to TRBD1. The CDR3 extends over 14 amino acids. The V and J ends lost 2 bases and 6 bases, in that order; junction bases with no gene match: 7. Germline loops: CDR1 SGDLS, CDR2 YYNGEE. CDR3 protein: CASSVQGAFGEQYF. As DNA, the CDR3 is TGTGCCAGCAGCGTGCAGGGGGCGTTTGGCGAGCAGTACTTC.

The CDR3 sequence is CASRRSILLETQYF. CDR3 DNA: TGTGCCAGCAGGAGGTCTATTCTGCTAGAGACCCAGTACTTC. J is TRBJ2-5 and V is TRBV27; no reliable D call. Germline V gene lookup returns CDR1 MNHEY and CDR2 SMNVEV (reference sequence). The CDR3 contains 14 residues. The V end was cut by 6 bases, the J end by 4 bases, with 15 bases between.

The chain's CDR3 is CASRSARGRGTEAFF. CDR3 nucleotide sequence: TGTGCCAGCAGGTCCGCGAGGGGGAGGGGCACTGAAGCTTTCTTT. The chain joins TRBV7-8 to TRBJ1-1; weak D call: TRBD1 (6 bases). With 6 bases removed from V and 4 bases from J, the gap between germline ends came to 18 bases. Germline loops: CDR1 SGHVS, CDR2 FQNEAQ. The CDR3 length is 15 residues.

This clone was detected once. The chain's CDR3 is CASSLGHGGGYNSPLHF. In DNA form, the CDR3 reads TGTGCCAGCAGCCTTGGTCATGGAGGCGGCTATAATTCACCCCTCCACTTT. The chain recombines TRBV11-2 with TRBJ1-6, with no clear D. The germline V gene encodes CDR1 SGHAT and CDR2 FQNNGV. The length of the CDR3 is 17 residues. V gave up 5 bases and J gave up 3 bases, with 17 bases separating them.

This chain joins TRBV6-5 and TRBJ1-1; possibly TRBD1 for D (5 bases). The V end was cut by 7 bases, the J end by 2 bases, with 8 bases between. This CDR3 spans 12 amino acids. Germline loops: CDR1 MNHEY, CDR2 SVGAGI. This CDR3 reads CASKDSNTEAFF. DNA of the CDR3: TGTGCCAGCAAAGACAGTAACACTGAAGCTTTCTTT.

The CDR3 sequence is CASSLDRRQGAEAFF. The CDR3 region has the DNA TGTGCCAGCAGCTTAGATCGCCGTCAGGGGGCCGAGGCTTTCTTT. The chain uses TRBV7-6 and TRBJ1-1; 8 bases line up with TRBD1. J gave up 11 bases and V 1 base, and 12 bases lay outside the gene matches. Germline CDR1 SGHVS, CDR2 FNYEAQ. The CDR3 extends over 15 amino acids. Variable domain in full (rest from reference TRBV7-6 and TRBJ1-1): GAGVSQSPRYKVTKRGQDVALRCDPISGHVSLYWYRQALGQGPEFLTYFNYEAQQDKSGLPNDRFSAERPEGSISTLTIQRTEQRDSAMYRCASSLDRRQGAEAFFGQGTRLTVV.

V is TRBV19 and J is TRBJ1-2; TRBD1 matches 10 bases. The germline V gene encodes CDR1 LNHDA and CDR2 SQIVND (reference sequence). After removal of 9 bases from V and 5 bases from J, the junction contained 6 bases not matched to a gene. This CDR3 region has 13 residues. CDR3 sequence: CASDRGQGYGYTF. In nucleotides, the CDR3 is TGTGCCAGCGACAGGGGGCAGGGTTATGGCTACACCTTC. Full variable domain (remainder filled in from reference TRBV19 and TRBJ1-2): DGGITQSPKYLFRKEGQNVTLSCEQNLNHDAMYWYRQDPGQGLRLIYYSQIVNDFQKGDIAEGYSVSREKKESFPLTVTSAQKNPTAFYLCASDRGQGYGYTFGSGTRLTVV.

The chain combines TRBV12-3 or TRBV12-4 with TRBJ2-1; D is uncertain. The CDR3 length is 13 residues. V was trimmed by 8 bases and J by 2 bases, leaving 10 bases between them. The CDR3 region is CASEEAPYNEQFF. CDR3 in DNA: TGTGCCAGCGAGGAAGCGCCCTACAATGAGCAGTTCTTC.

The gene calls are TRBV5-4 and TRBJ2-1; no firm D call. Germline V gene lookup returns CDR1 SGHNT and CDR2 YYREEE (reference sequence). The CDR3 length is 17 residues. V was cut by 4 bases and J by 8 bases, with 25 bases left in between. In DNA, the CDR3 is TGTGCCAGCAGCCCGCTCCGAGGCGTGCAATCAGTGGATGAGCAGTTCTTC. This encodes CASSPLRGVQSVDEQFF.

The chain employs TRBV11-2 and TRBJ1-1; 10 positions agree with TRBD1. Germline V gives CDR1 SGHAT, CDR2 FQNNGV. This CDR3 is 18 amino acids long. With 4 bases clipped from V and 3 bases from J, the junction kept 14 bases outside the gene matches. This chain's CDR3 is CASSWGQGLGGVHTEAFF. DNA for the CDR3: TGTGCCAGCAGCTGGGGACAGGGGTTGGGAGGGGTGCACACTGAAGCTTTCTTT. Using reference TRBV11-2 and TRBJ1-1 for the parts outside the CDR3, the full variable domain is EAGVAQSPRYKIIEKRQSVAFWCNPISGHATLYWYQQILGQGPKLLIQFQNNGVVDDSQLPKDRFSAERLKGVDSTLKIQPAKLEDSAVYLCASSWGQGLGGVHTEAFFGQGTRLTVV.

CDR3: CASSLGQLNTEAFF. The CDR3 bases are TGCGCCAGCAGCCTGGGACAGCTGAACACTGAAGCTTTCTTT. The chain recombines TRBV4-1 with TRBJ1-1; TRBD1 matches 7 bases. This CDR3 region has 14 residues. In germline, CDR1 is MGHRA, CDR2 YSYEKL. V shed 4 bases and J 0 bases; nucleotides not matched to a gene: 2.

This chain links TRBV19 with TRBJ1-1; no firm D call. V shed 7 bases and J shed 1 base, with 37 bases lying between them. From germline, CDR1 is LNHDA and CDR2 SQIVND (reference sequence). CDR3 length: 22 residues. In DNA, the CDR3 is TGTGCCAGTAATCATTGGGCGGGCGCCGGACGGTCGCGTGGGTGGGGGAACACTGAAGCTTTCTTT. This encodes CASNHWAGAGRSRGWGNTEAFF.

The chain employs TRBV10-3 and TRBJ1-2, with TRBD1 matching over 9 bases. With 7 bases clipped from V and 4 bases from J, the junction kept 4 bases outside the gene matches. This CDR3 spans 13 amino acids. Germline CDR1 ENHRY, CDR2 SYGVKD. CDR3 sequence reads: CAIKGQGIYGYTF. DNA of the CDR3: TGTGCCATCAAAGGACAGGGGATCTATGGCTACACCTTC.

This clone appeared once. This sequence joins TRBV5-4 and TRBJ1-2; no clear D gene. The length of the CDR3 is 14 residues. Germline V lookup: CDR1 SGHNT, CDR2 YYREEE (reference sequence). The V end lost 1 base, the J end lost 8 bases, and 15 bases lay between the germline ends. The CDR3 nucleotides are TGTGCCAGCAGCTTGCAATCCCCGGGAGGCGGCTACACCTTC. Translated: CASSLQSPGGGYTF.

This clone was found once. The chain has TRBV6-5 and TRBJ1-2; weak D call: TRBD1 (6 bases). CDR1 is MNHEY, CDR2 SVGAGI, per germline. The CDR3 covers 14 residues. The V end lost 0 bases, the J end lost 8 bases, and 13 bases lay between the germline ends. The CDR3 loop is CASSYSRGAGGYTF. DNA for the CDR3: TGTGCCAGCAGTTACTCACGGGGGGCCGGGGGCTACACCTTC.

The J gene is TRBJ2-2, the V gene TRBV19; 9 nucleotides align to TRBD1. With V trimmed by 6 bases and J by 7 bases, 6 bases remained unmatched. This CDR3 has 14 residues. CDR1 is LNHDA, CDR2 SQIVND, per germline (reference sequence). CDR3 region: CASRQTGGRGELFF. The CDR3 DNA sequence: TGTGCCAGTAGGCAAACAGGGGGCCGCGGGGAGCTGTTTTTT.

The chain employs TRBV15 and TRBJ2-7; 9 bases match TRBD2. Germline V gene data show CDR1 as LNHNV and CDR2 as YYDKDF (reference sequence). The CDR3 spans 15 residues. After removal of 5 bases from V and 4 bases from J, the junction contained 9 bases not matched to a gene. Here the CDR3 DNA reads TGTGCCACCAGCCAGCGGGCTAGCGGGGCTTACGAGCAGTACTTC. This codes for CATSQRASGAYEQYF.